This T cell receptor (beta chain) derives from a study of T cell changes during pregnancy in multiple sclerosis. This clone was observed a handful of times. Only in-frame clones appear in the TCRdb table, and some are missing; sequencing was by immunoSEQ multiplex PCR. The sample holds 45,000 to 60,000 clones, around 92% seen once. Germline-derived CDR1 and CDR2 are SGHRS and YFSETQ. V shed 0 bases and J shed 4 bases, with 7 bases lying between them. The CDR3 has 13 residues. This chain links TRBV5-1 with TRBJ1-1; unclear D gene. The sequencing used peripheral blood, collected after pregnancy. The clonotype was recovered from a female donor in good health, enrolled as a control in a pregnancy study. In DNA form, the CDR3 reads TGCGCCAGCAGCTTGGACGGGGTCACTGAAGCTTTCTTT. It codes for CASSLDGVTEAFF.